The 5 T cell receptor beta chains below come from one sample, sequenced in a study of blood T cell repertoires in COVID-19. Only in-frame clones appear in the TCRdb table, and some are missing; sequencing was by immunoSEQ multiplex PCR. The sample consists of roughly 250,000 clones, about four fifths of them appearing once. Specimen: PBMCs or T cells enriched from blood (not recorded which). The source is a woman aged 40 to 49 who had been exposed to COVID-19.

The chain combines TRBV18 with TRBJ1-4; tentative D call: TRBD1 (5 bases). Germline assignment: CDR1 KGHSH and CDR2 LQKENI. This CDR3 contains 16 residues. The germline V and J ends were trimmed by 5 bases and 0 bases, with 13 bases remaining between them. As DNA, the CDR3 is TGTGCCAGCTCATCGACCTGGGGGGCAACTAATGAAAAACTGTTTTTT. As protein: CASSSTWGATNEKLFF.

The chain has TRBV5-1 and TRBJ2-2; 8 bases agree with TRBD1. The J segment lost 6 bases and the V segment lost 3 bases, leaving 4 bases of the junction unmatched. CDR3 length equals 14 residues. Per germline, CDR1 SGHRS and CDR2 YFSETQ. CDR3 protein: CASSSRTGPGELFF. The CDR3 DNA is TGCGCCAGCAGCTCACGGACAGGGCCCGGGGAGCTGTTTTTT.

The chain joins TRBV19 to TRBJ1-2; D not resolved. The CDR3 contains 13 residues. The V and J ends lost 1 base and 6 bases respectively, with 9 bases between them. Germline V gene data show CDR1 as LNHDA and CDR2 as SQIVND (reference sequence). The CDR3 protein is CASSIGRGHGYTF. For the CDR3, the DNA is TGTGCCAGTAGTATAGGGCGCGGCCATGGCTACACCTTC.

The rearrangement joins TRBV9 to TRBJ1-5; D is ambiguous. Germline V gene lookup returns CDR1 SGDLS and CDR2 YYNGEE. Trimming shortened V by 0 bases and J by 1 base, and 8 bases separated the two germline ends. The CDR3 is 15 amino acids. The CDR3 spells CASSVESGSNQPQHF. In nucleotides, the CDR3 is TGTGCCAGCAGCGTAGAGTCGGGAAGCAATCAGCCCCAGCATTTT.

The chain has TRBV9 and TRBJ1-2, with unresolved D. CDR1 is SGDLS and CDR2 is YYNGEE in the germline V gene. The ends were cut back, 3 bases at V and 4 bases at J, with 13 bases in the middle. CDR3 length equals 14 residues. This chain's CDR3 is CASSADSRGYGYTF. CDR3 in DNA: TGTGCCAGCAGCGCCGACTCCCGCGGCTATGGCTACACCTTC.